This TCR beta chain was obtained from a study of blood T cell repertoires in COVID-19 (dated by TCRdb to 2020 to 2021). Context from the whole study: Samples from collaborators originated in the United States, Italy and Spain and spanned both the acute and convalescent phases of COVID-19. Nearly every sample came with metadata listing a de-identified subject ID, COVID-19 status, age in years and sex. The dataset comprised deeply sampled blood TCRbeta repertoires from subjects exposed to, actively infected with, or recovered from COVID-19. Samples came from the ongoing ImmuneRACE study (first 160 participants) plus 1,254 subjects from 6 global collaborators. The repertoires were released in a freely available public database meant as a resource for research on the immune response to SARS-CoV-2. The prospective study material was composed of cDNA or gDNA derived from T cells, B-cell-depleted T cells, or PBMCs. Where available, HLA class I and class II types were obtained from metadata supplied by the sample provider rather than from assay-based typing.

TCRbeta CDR3 regions were amplified from genomic DNA by means of the immunoSEQ Assay, a bias-controlled multiplex PCR. The study's own analysis went as follows. The number of nucleated cells in each sample was estimated from the amplification of reference gene primers within the assay. To quantify the absolute abundance of each unique TCRbeta CDR3 rearrangement, sequence reads were collapsed and filtered. For each sample, productive Simpson clonality was calculated as the square root of Simpson's diversity index across productive rearrangements. TCRdb limited this immuneACCESS table to in-frame rearrangements with V and J called. A share of clones is missing; checked studies link under half to unresolved V genes, and the rest is unexplained. V, J and clone size reflect that table, while D and trimming were determined from the DNA. Counted in this sample were approximately 360,000 clones; around 90% of them appeared once. The ten largest make up around 7% of the sample.

Whole blood was collected in K2EDTA tubes by collaborating institutions according to the institutions' own protocols. For TCRbeta analysis, collaborators shipped samples as frozen whole blood, isolated PBMCs, or DNA extracted from either of those sample types. With regard to this clone: It lacks a known antigen. The input lacks base qualities; no much larger clone sits a single base away.

The CDR3 contains 15 residues, cysteine and phenylalanine counted. CDR3 DNA only is kept here, 45 bases in frame from base 1. V lost 4 bases and J lost 1 base, and the count of bases not matched to a germline gene is 7. CDR1 and CDR2, per the germline V gene, are SGDLS and YYNGEE. The paper's findings and limits, for the study overall: How much clinical and demographic metadata was included differed by source and by participant, and the metadata was provided uncurated.

This receptor was taken from a man aged 18 to 35 with active or convalescent COVID-19. Recombination linked TRBV9 to TRBJ1-1; 7 nucleotides in the junction match TRBD1. Material for sequencing was peripheral blood. Here is the DNA: TGTGCCAGCAGCTCCGAGGACAGGAAGAACACTGAAGCTTTCTTT. Its protein reads: CASSSEDRKNTEAFF.